This T cell receptor (beta chain) originates from a study of human T cells and chemical hapten exposure. Study-wide background: The cohort included alopecia areata under or over 50% scalp, totalis and universalis.

TCRdb re-analysed the RACE reads in MiXCR, keeping a single row per CDR3 protein. The sample includes over 35,000 distinct CDR3 sequences, more than 8.5% of them seen just once. Time point of the sample: patch test 2, 6 weeks after DPC sensitization. Stated treatment: therapeutic diphenylcyclopropenone sensitization with weekly scalp DPC. Study observations and caveats: Unchanged with DPC sensitization were TCRs above 1 in 1000 frequency.

The V and J ends lost 5 bases and 2 bases respectively, with 4 bases between them. The CDR3 contains 11 residues. CDR1 is SGHRS and CDR2 is YFSETQ in the germline V gene. This clonotype was found many times. Its specificity is not known. V usage is TRBV5-1 and J usage is TRBJ2-5; D is ambiguous. The sequences come from whole blood, collected in connection with sensitization to the hapten diphenylcyclopropenone (DPC). This clonotype originated in a woman aged 40-49 years with alopecia areata. Some clones in this sample may be carry-over from other donors' samples. Here the CDR3 reads CASRLQETQYF. The DNA of the CDR3 is TGCGCCAGCAGACTTCAAGAGACCCAGTACTTC.